Listed here is a single TCR beta chain. Antigen: not known. This entry belongs to a study of cytomegalovirus exposure and HLA in healthy donors. It was with 60 Vbeta and 13 Jbeta primers that the PCR ran. Profiling relied on immunoSEQ multiplex PCR, and the TCRdb table lists in-frame clones only, not all of them. The table has 110,000 to 150,000 clones, around four fifths seen once; the top ten hold less than 1.5%. Per the germline V gene, CDR1 is MNHEY and CDR2 is SVGAGI. This CDR3 is built from 14 residues. V was shortened by 2 bases and J by 2 bases, with 9 bases between the two germline ends. Findings and limits, study-wide: Later work found that TCR association rates differed between HLA loci; DRB1 had the most and HLA-C the fewest. Later on, a genetic analysis was performed. It linked a missense variant in DCLRE1C with V- and J-gene trimming of TCR beta.

The gene calls are TRBV6-5 and TRBJ1-1; D remains unclear. Input material: PBMCs. The TCR was taken from a male donor in good health and CMV-seropositive. CDR3 in DNA: TGTGCCAGCAGTTACGGGAGAGGTAACACTGAAGCTTTCTTT. Its protein product is CASSYGRGNTEAFF.